Presented here are 11 T cell receptor beta chains from one specimen sequenced in a study of blood T cells in healthy people across ages. A second PCR of 7 to 11 cycles used a sample-barcoded 5' primer and a J-beta primer mix. TCRdb itself ran the 5' RACE reads through MiXCR, one entry per CDR3 protein. The table records over 1.5 million distinct CDR3 sequences, 49% of them present only once. Sequenced material: blood. These receptors all stem from a middle-aged woman in good health.

The V call is TRBV29-1, the J call TRBJ2-3; D not resolved. In germline, CDR1 is SQVTM, CDR2 ANQGSEA. V lost 4 bases to trimming and J lost 5 bases, with 10 bases between them. CDR3 length: 12 residues. CDR3 nucleotides: TGCAGCGTTGTAAGGGTGGAAGATACGCAGTATTTT. It is translated as CSVVRVEDTQYF.

V is TRBV28 and J is TRBJ2-7, with TRBD1 as a possible D gene (6 bases). Germline CDR1 is MDHEN and CDR2 is SYDVKM. The length of the CDR3 is 13 residues. V shed 10 bases and J shed 4 bases, with 17 bases lying between them. For the CDR3, the DNA is TGTGCCATCACCGGTACAGGGCGGTACGAGCAGTACTTC. Amino acid sequence: CAITGTGRYEQYF.

The chain combines TRBV29-1 with TRBJ2-4; 7 nucleotides match TRBD2. This CDR3 contains 13 residues. The V gene end was trimmed by 4 bases and the J gene end by 9 bases; junction bases not matched to a gene: 9. Germline V gene data show CDR1 as SQVTM and CDR2 as ANQGSEA. The CDR3 loop reads CSVALAGVGIQYF. The CDR3, as DNA: TGCAGCGTTGCTCTGGCGGGGGTGGGCATTCAGTACTTC.

This sequence joins TRBV6-2 or TRBV6-3 and TRBJ2-5; no reliable D call. The germline V gene has CDR1 MNHEY and CDR2 SVGEGT. V was shortened by 7 bases and J by 5 bases, with 17 bases between the two germline ends. This CDR3 region has 14 residues. The CDR3 DNA reads TGTGCCAGCACCGGCAAACCGAGCCCGGAGACCCAGTACTTC. Translating gives CASTGKPSPETQYF.

In its sample, this clonotype was seen a few times. The V call is TRBV20-1, the J call TRBJ2-7, with 14 bases matching TRBD2. CDR3 length: 16 residues. Trimming took 5 bases from V and 4 from J; bases not matched to a gene: 10. CDR1 is DFQATT, CDR2 SNEGSKA, per germline (reference sequence). The CDR3 DNA follows: TGCAGTGCTCCCAATGGACTAGCGGGGGGAACGTACGAGCAGTACTTC. Its translation is CSAPNGLAGGTYEQYF.

This chain joins TRBV6-2 or TRBV6-3 and TRBJ2-7; D is perhaps TRBD1 (5 bases). Trimming cost V 2 bases and J 5 bases, with 16 bases left between them. CDR1 and CDR2 from the germline V gene are MNHEY and SVGEGT. The CDR3 runs 15 residues. CDR3 loop: CASSYPQGGLHEQYF. The CDR3 DNA reads TGTGCCAGCAGTTACCCGCAGGGTGGGCTCCACGAGCAGTACTTC.

This rearrangement joins TRBV2 to TRBJ2-2, with D perhaps assigned TRBD1 or TRBD2 (5 bases each). Trimming pared 8 bases from V and 1 base from J, leaving 5 bases between. This CDR3 has 12 residues. Germline values: CDR1 SNHLY, CDR2 FYNNEI. The CDR3 loop is CASGGNTGELFF. The CDR3 bases are TGTGCCAGCGGGGGGAACACCGGGGAGCTGTTTTTT. Based on the CDR3 plus reference TRBV2 and TRBJ2-2, the full variable domain is EPEVTQTPSHQVTQMGQEVILRCVPISNHLYFYWYRQILGQKVEFLVSFYNNEISEKSEIFDDQFSVERPDGSNFTLKIRSTKLEDSAMYFCASGGNTGELFFGEGSRLTVL.

This chain joins TRBV4-3 and TRBJ2-1, with 10 bases fitting TRBD1. The CDR3 consists of 19 residues. Germline CDR1 and CDR2: LGHNA and YSLEER. V trimming: 0 bases; J trimming: 7 bases; junction bases outside the gene matches: 15. Written as DNA, the CDR3 is TGCGCCAGCAGCCAAGAGGGGGCCCTGGGACAGGGGAAGATAAATGAGCAGTTCTTC. This sequence encodes CASSQEGALGQGKINEQFF.

The gene calls are TRBV5-5 and TRBJ1-5; D gene unclear. The CDR3 is 15 residues long. Germline V gene sequence: CDR1 SGHKS, CDR2 YYEKEE (reference sequence). With 4 bases removed from V and 1 base from J, the gap between germline ends came to 12 bases. The CDR3, as DNA: TGTGCCAGCAGCCCCCAAGATAACAGCAATCAGCCCCAGCATTTT. This sequence encodes CASSPQDNSNQPQHF.

This chain uses TRBV2 with TRBJ2-3, with unresolved D. V was pared by 0 bases and J by 5 bases, with 6 bases between. Per germline, CDR1 SNHLY and CDR2 FYNNEI. This CDR3 region has 13 residues. CDR3 amino acids: CASSEALVDTQYF. CDR3 DNA sequence: TGTGCCAGCAGTGAAGCATTGGTAGATACGCAGTATTTT.

This clonotype was seen a handful of times. This chain links TRBV2 with TRBJ1-4, with 10 bases aligning to TRBD1. V lost 4 bases to trimming and J lost 8 bases; unmatched junction nucleotides: 4. The CDR3 is 14 amino acids. Germline assignment: CDR1 SNHLY and CDR2 FYNNEI. In DNA form, the CDR3 reads TGTGCCAGCAGTGCGGGGACAGGGGACGAAAAACTGTTTTTT. This sequence encodes CASSAGTGDEKLFF.